Below, 20 T cell receptor beta chains from the same sample are listed, as sequenced in a study of CD8 T cells in ankylosing spondylitis. One entry per CDR3 protein results from TCRdb running MiXCR on the 5' RACE reads. The data contain roughly 150,000 distinct CDR3 sequences, around 7.9% of them singletons. Source material: blood, either unsorted or a sorted T cell fraction (not recorded which). These receptors all come from a female donor with ankylosing spondylitis or in good health (not recorded which).

V gene TRBV16 combines with J gene TRBJ1-1; maybe TRBD1 (6 bases). This CDR3 is 15 amino acids long. Germline values: CDR1 KGHSY, CDR2 FQNENV. V was shortened by 3 bases and J by 6 bases, with 17 bases between the two germline ends. Written as DNA, the CDR3 is TGTGCCAGCAGCCACCAGGTGGGGGGGCAGTCTGAAGCTTTCTTT. Protein product: CASSHQVGGQSEAFF.

This clonotype was detected many times. J is TRBJ1-6 and V is TRBV4-1; D gene unclear. Trimming took off 0 bases at V and 7 bases at J, with 10 bases between the two ends. The CDR3 is 15 amino acids. Per the germline V gene, CDR1 is MGHRA and CDR2 is YSYEKL. The chain's CDR3 is CASSQDRQKNSPLHF. The CDR3 coding sequence is TGCGCCAGCAGCCAAGATCGGCAGAAGAATTCACCCCTCCACTTT.

This clonotype was observed at least ten times. J is TRBJ2-7 and V is TRBV12-3 or TRBV12-4; tentatively, D is TRBD1 or TRBD2 (5 bases each). The V end lost 7 bases, the J end lost 2 bases, and 12 bases lay between the germline ends. This CDR3 has 13 amino acids. In DNA form, the CDR3 reads TGTGCCAGCACCCCTCGGGGCACCTACGAGCAGTACTTC. It yields the protein CASTPRGTYEQYF.

This clonotype was found many times. The rearrangement joins TRBV7-9 to TRBJ2-5; TRBD2 might be the D (6 bases). From germline, CDR1 is SEHNR and CDR2 FQNEAQ (reference sequence). The CDR3 contains 14 residues. The V and J ends lost 6 bases and 3 bases respectively, with 14 bases between them. For the CDR3, the DNA is TGTGCCAGCAGACCACTGGGACTGAAAGAGACCCAGTACTTC. Its translation: CASRPLGLKETQYF.

In this sample, this clonotype turned up many times. The chain joins TRBV7-2 to TRBJ2-7; D remains unclear. Trimming cost V 5 bases and J 1 base, with 12 bases left between them. Germline V gives CDR1 SGHTA, CDR2 FQGNSA. The CDR3 runs to 14 residues. The CDR3 nucleotides are TGTGCCAGCAGCACCCGCCCGGTGTCCTACGAGCAGTACTTC. This translates into CASSTRPVSYEQYF.

The chain couples TRBV19 to TRBJ2-7; 7 bases are a match to TRBD1. CDR3 length: 13 amino acids. The V gene end was trimmed by 6 bases and the J gene end by 6 bases; junction bases not matched to a gene: 8. The germline CDR1 and CDR2 sequences are LNHDA and SQIVND (reference sequence). This chain's CDR3 is CASSRDRDAEQYF. In DNA, the CDR3 is TGTGCCAGTAGCAGAGACAGGGACGCCGAGCAGTACTTC. Supplemented by reference TRBV19 and TRBJ2-7, the full variable domain reads DGGITQSPKYLFRKEGQNVTLSCEQNLNHDAMYWYRQDPGQGLRLIYYSQIVNDFQKGDIAEGYSVSREKKESFPLTVTSAQKNPTAFYLCASSRDRDAEQYFGPGTRLTVT.

J is TRBJ2-7 and V is TRBV6-2 or TRBV6-3; D is possibly TRBD1 or TRBD2 (5 bases each). The CDR3 sequence is 16 residues long. Germline V gives CDR1 MNHEY, CDR2 SVGEGT. The V end was cut by 2 bases, the J end by 3 bases, with 17 bases between. The CDR3 is CASSYRETGRDYEQYF. The CDR3 DNA reads TGTGCCAGCAGTTACCGTGAAACGGGACGGGACTACGAGCAGTACTTC.

The sample holds many counts of this clonotype. The CDR3 DNA reads TGCGCCAGCAGCCAAGTAGGGGGGTCCTACGAGCAGTACTTC. Its translation is CASSQVGGSYEQYF. The chain uses TRBV4-3 and TRBJ2-7; perhaps D is TRBD1 or TRBD2 (6 bases each). V gave up 1 base and J gave up 1 base, with 8 bases separating them. CDR1 is LGHNA and CDR2 is YSLEER in the germline V gene. The CDR3 is made up of 14 amino acids.

This clonotype was picked up many times. The V and J genes are TRBV20-1 and TRBJ2-1; 8 nucleotides match TRBD1. Germline CDR1 DFQATT, CDR2 SNEGSKA (reference sequence). With V trimmed by 0 bases and J by 7 bases, 5 bases remained unmatched. This CDR3 spans 14 amino acids. CDR3 coding DNA: TGCAGTGCTAGAGATGACAGGGGTGGTAATGAGCAGTTCTTC. Its translation: CSARDDRGGNEQFF.

This clonotype has ten or more counts. The chain carries TRBV27 and TRBJ2-7, with TRBD1 matching over 10 bases. CDR3 length equals 15 residues. The trim removed 6 bases at V and 3 bases at J, leaving 8 bases unmatched. CDR1 and CDR2 from the germline V gene are MNHEY and SMNVEV (reference sequence). The chain's CDR3 is CASRLEGQGFYEQYF. CDR3 nucleotides: TGTGCCAGCAGGTTAGAGGGACAGGGGTTCTACGAGCAGTACTTC.

This clonotype was observed many times. The chain employs TRBV7-2 and TRBJ2-2; no clear D. The length of the CDR3 is 14 residues. The germline gives CDR1 SGHTA, CDR2 FQGNSA. The V end lost 1 base, the J end lost 5 bases, and 8 bases lay between the germline ends. CDR3 in amino acids: CASSLVRSTGELFF. DNA of the CDR3: TGTGCCAGCAGCTTAGTTCGGTCGACCGGGGAGCTGTTTTTT.

This clonotype was observed at least ten times. This chain joins TRBV20-1 and TRBJ2-4; TRBD1 might be the D (6 bases). V was cut by 6 bases and J by 5 bases, with 14 bases left in between. Germline V lookup: CDR1 DFQATT, CDR2 SNEGSKA (reference sequence). This CDR3 has 13 residues. The CDR3 coding sequence is TGCAGTGCCCTTGGACAGCCGGAAAACATTCAGTACTTC. It specifies CSALGQPENIQYF.

This clonotype has a count of ten or more. This chain links TRBV6-5 with TRBJ1-2; possibly TRBD1 for D (6 bases). V was trimmed by 2 bases and J by 3 bases, leaving 13 bases between them. This CDR3 has 15 residues. Germline V gene sequence: CDR1 MNHEY, CDR2 SVGAGI. In DNA, the CDR3 is TGTGCCAGCAGTTACGGGGCAGGGGCTTACTATGGCTACACCTTC. It yields the protein CASSYGAGAYYGYTF.

The chain carries TRBV25-1 and TRBJ2-3; 10 bases agree with TRBD2. The CDR3 loop spans 17 amino acids. The ends lost 3 bases at V and 6 bases at J; junction bases unmatched: 12. CDR1 is MGHDK, CDR2 SYGVNS, per germline. The CDR3 coding sequence is TGTGCCAGCAGTGATCTAGCAAGCGGGGGGGCCAAGGATACGCAGTATTTT. The encoded protein is CASSDLASGGAKDTQYF.

This clonotype was seen ten or more times. The chain carries TRBV9 and TRBJ1-6; D is undetermined. V lost 0 bases, J lost 6 bases, and 7 bases lay in between. Germline values: CDR1 SGDLS, CDR2 YYNGEE. CDR3 length: 14 residues. DNA for the CDR3: TGTGCCAGCAGCGTAGGAGACGCTAATTCACCCCTCCACTTT. The encoded protein is CASSVGDANSPLHF.

This clonotype was recorded many times. The chain combines TRBV2 with TRBJ2-1; D uncertain. This CDR3 has 14 amino acids. V was cut by 1 base and J by 9 bases, with 13 bases left in between. The germline V gene has CDR1 SNHLY and CDR2 FYNNEI. CDR3 coding DNA: TGTGCCAGCAGTGAAGGTTCCCTATCTACTGAGCAGTTCTTC. Amino acids: CASSEGSLSTEQFF.

The gene calls are TRBV12-3 or TRBV12-4 and TRBJ1-1, with D maybe TRBD1 (5 bases). Trimming stripped 5 bases from V and 6 bases from J, with 10 bases between. CDR3 length: 12 residues. The CDR3 here is CASSTPTAEAFF. The CDR3 nucleotides are TGTGCCAGCAGTACACCGACAGCTGAAGCTTTCTTT.

This clonotype was recorded many times. This sequence joins TRBV6-1 and TRBJ2-3; D remains unclear. This CDR3 is 15 amino acids long. The V end was cut by 1 base, the J end by 3 bases, with 11 bases between. Per the germline V gene, CDR1 is MNHNS and CDR2 is SASEGT. Here the CDR3 reads CASSEVQPGTDTQYF. The CDR3 bases are TGTGCCAGCAGTGAAGTCCAGCCCGGGACAGATACGCAGTATTTT.

This clonotype was observed many times. This chain joins TRBV6-1 and TRBJ1-1; weak D call: TRBD1 (5 bases). Germline V gene sequence: CDR1 MNHNS, CDR2 SASEGT. V lost 7 bases to trimming and J lost 4 bases, with 16 bases between them. The CDR3 sequence is 14 residues long. DNA for the CDR3: TGTGCCAGCATCGGGGGGGGTTCGACCACTGAAGCTTTCTTT. Translating it yields CASIGGGSTTEAFF.

This clonotype has only a few counts. Since a much larger clone is just one base distant, this may be a read error. This chain joins TRBV5-1 and TRBJ1-2; 9 bases agree with TRBD1. From germline, CDR1 is SGHRS and CDR2 YFSETQ. The CDR3 is 17 residues long. CDR3 sequence (DNA): TGCGCCAGCACCTTGACACCTGACAGGGGGGTTCGGAATGGCTACACCTTC. As protein: CASTLTPDRGVRNGYTF.